A single sample is the source of the 19 T cell receptor beta chains below, sequenced in a study of cytomegalovirus exposure and HLA in healthy donors (dated by TCRdb to 2015 to 2018). Library method: the immunoSEQ multiplex PCR assay. TCRdb took this table from immuneACCESS and kept in-frame rearrangements with V and J called. Such tables lack part of the clones; where checked against another copy, unresolved V genes explain under half of the gap, and the rest is unexplained. The table for this sample lists around 250,000 clones; 90% of them were counted only once. The ten most abundant clones make up 0.35% to 0.45% of the sample. The sample taken for sequencing was PBMCs. These receptors all stem from a woman younger than 35 in good health and CMV-seronegative.

V usage is TRBV14 and J usage is TRBJ2-7; weak D call: TRBD1 (6 bases). CDR3 length: 13 residues. V lost 1 base and J lost 2, with 6 bases in between. Per the germline V gene, CDR1 is SGHDN and CDR2 is FVKESK. This chain's CDR3 is CASSQGTAYEQYV. DNA of the CDR3: TGTGCCAGCAGCCAAGGGACAGCCTACGAGCAGTACGTC.

This clone appeared once. V and J are TRBV5-4 and TRBJ1-6; TRBD1 matches at 7 bases. The CDR3 runs 17 residues. Unmatched junction bases numbered 6, after V lost 0 bases and J lost 3 bases. The germline gives CDR1 SGHNT, CDR2 YYREEE (reference sequence). The CDR3 loop is CASSLGKRDSYNSPLHF. CDR3 in DNA: TGTGCCAGCAGCTTGGGAAAACGGGACAGCTATAATTCACCCCTCCACTTT. The entire variable domain, with the rest obtained from reference TRBV5-4 and TRBJ1-6, is as follows: ETGVTQSPTHLIKTRGQQVTLRCSSQSGHNTVSWYQQALGQGPQFIFQYYREEENGRGNFPPRFSGLQFPNYSSELNVNALELDDSALYLCASSLGKRDSYNSPLHFGNGTRLTVT.

This rearrangement joins TRBV27 to TRBJ1-5; TRBD1 might be the D (6 bases). V lost 6 bases and J lost 3, with 12 bases in between. The CDR3 consists of 14 residues. Germline lookup yields CDR1 MNHEY and CDR2 SMNVEV (reference sequence). This CDR3 reads CASSQGMPNQPQHF. The CDR3 bases are TGTGCCAGCAGCCAGGGGATGCCCAATCAGCCCCAGCATTTT.

This chain links TRBV4-3 with TRBJ1-6; D gene unclear. CDR3 length: 13 amino acids. Deletions cut 3 bases from V and 5 bases from J, with 5 bases between. The germline V gene encodes CDR1 LGHNA and CDR2 YSLEER. The CDR3 DNA is TGCGCCAGCAGCCAGGAGAATAATTCACCCCTCCACTTT. It encodes CASSQENNSPLHF.

The chain combines TRBV13 with TRBJ2-1, with 7 nucleotides matching TRBD1. This CDR3 is built from 14 residues. Per germline, CDR1 PRHDT and CDR2 FYEKMQ (reference sequence). With 2 bases clipped from V and 9 bases from J, the junction kept 7 bases outside the gene matches. CDR3 loop: CASSLLVGGFEQFF. The CDR3 DNA follows: TGTGCCAGCAGCTTATTGGTAGGGGGCTTTGAGCAGTTCTTC.

V is TRBV28 and J is TRBJ2-7; 8 nucleotides agree with TRBD1. Germline V CDR1 and CDR2: MDHEN, SYDVKM. V gave up 6 bases and J gave up 2 bases; unmatched junction bases: 6. CDR3 size: 14 residues. CDR3 residues: CASRPAGGPYEQYF. CDR3 DNA sequence: TGTGCCAGCAGACCCGCAGGGGGCCCCTACGAGCAGTACTTC. Full variable domain (remainder filled in from reference TRBV28 and TRBJ2-7): DVKVTQSSRYLVKRTGEKVFLECVQDMDHENMFWYRQDPGLGLRLIYFSYDVKMKEKGDIPEGYSVSREKKERFSLILESASTNQTSMYLCASRPAGGPYEQYFGPGTRLTVT.

J is TRBJ1-1 and V is TRBV9; D is undetermined. The V end was cut by 4 bases, the J end by 1 base, with 8 bases between. This CDR3 comprises 13 residues. Germline lookup yields CDR1 SGDLS and CDR2 YYNGEE. CDR3 sequence reads: CASSPHQNTEAFF. The CDR3 nucleotides read TGTGCCAGCAGCCCCCATCAGAACACTGAAGCTTTCTTT.

This sequence joins TRBV28 and TRBJ1-5; D gene ambiguous. CDR1 MDHEN and CDR2 SYDVKM come from the germline V gene. The CDR3 is 14 amino acids. V lost 6 bases, J lost 3 bases, and 12 bases lay in between. The DNA for the CDR3 is TGTGCCAGCAGACCTTGGAGTAACAATCAGCCCCAGCATTTT. It is translated as CASRPWSNNQPQHF.

The V gene is TRBV28, the J gene TRBJ2-5; D is possibly TRBD2 (5 bases). The V end lost 5 bases, the J end lost 5 bases, and 15 bases lay between the germline ends. This CDR3 region has 14 residues. Germline CDR1 is MDHEN and CDR2 is SYDVKM. CDR3 coding DNA: TGTGCCAGCAGTCCCGTCGAGGGTGGGGAGACCCAGTACTTC. This codes for CASSPVEGGETQYF. Together with reference TRBV28 and TRBJ2-5, the CDR3 gives the full variable domain: DVKVTQSSRYLVKRTGEKVFLECVQDMDHENMFWYRQDPGLGLRLIYFSYDVKMKEKGDIPEGYSVSREKKERFSLILESASTNQTSMYLCASSPVEGGETQYFGPGTRLLVL.

The chain couples TRBV5-1 to TRBJ1-1, with 9 positions matching TRBD1. Per germline, CDR1 SGHRS and CDR2 YFSETQ. Losses at the gene ends were 5 bases for V and 3 bases for J; bases not matched to a gene: 8. CDR3 length: 15 residues. The CDR3 reads CASRYDGQGYTEAFF. The CDR3 coding sequence is TGCGCCAGCAGATACGACGGACAGGGGTACACTGAAGCTTTCTTT.

CDR3 nucleotides: TGTGCCAGCAGCTTACAACCCGGGACAAATTATGGCTACACCTTC. This sequence encodes CASSLQPGTNYGYTF. V gene TRBV7-9 combines with J gene TRBJ1-2; tentatively, D is TRBD1 (6 bases). Trimming removed 2 bases at V and 5 bases at J, with 15 bases between. This CDR3 comprises 15 residues. Germline CDR1 and CDR2: SEHNR and FQNEAQ (reference sequence).

V and J are TRBV28 and TRBJ1-2, with a tentative D call TRBD1 (5 bases). CDR3 length: 14 amino acids. Germline-derived CDR1 and CDR2 are MDHEN and SYDVKM. V lost 4 bases, J lost 6 bases, and 15 bases lay in between. CDR3 sequence: CASSSRDGRNGYTF. In DNA form, the CDR3 reads TGTGCCAGCAGTTCCCGGGACGGGAGAAATGGCTACACCTTC.

The chain combines TRBV5-1 with TRBJ2-1, with D perhaps TRBD1 (6 bases). The CDR3 sequence is 17 residues long. Germline CDR1 SGHRS, CDR2 YFSETQ. The germline V and J ends were trimmed by 1 base and 4 bases, with 18 bases remaining between them. DNA for the CDR3: TGCGCCAGCAGCTTGTCCCGCGGACAGAGGTTTTACAATGAGCAGTTCTTC. Encoded protein: CASSLSRGQRFYNEQFF.

This rearrangement joins TRBV10-2 to TRBJ1-5, with D perhaps matching TRBD1 (5 bases). The CDR3 sequence is 13 residues long. Germline V gives CDR1 WSHSY, CDR2 SAAADI. V was trimmed by 8 bases and J by 0 bases, leaving 8 bases between them. CDR3 region: CASVGASNQPQHF. The DNA for the CDR3 is TGCGCCAGCGTAGGGGCTAGCAATCAGCCCCAGCATTTT.

The rearrangement links TRBV4-1 to TRBJ1-6; a possible D gene is TRBD1 (5 bases). Germline V gene data show CDR1 as MGHRA and CDR2 as YSYEKL. This CDR3 contains 14 residues. Trimming took off 1 base at V and 8 bases at J, with 9 bases between the two ends. The chain's CDR3 is CASSQAGVYSPLHF. The CDR3 DNA follows: TGCGCCAGCAGCCAAGCGGGGGTTTATTCACCCCTCCACTTT.

The rearrangement joins TRBV28 to TRBJ2-1, with a possible D match to TRBD1 (6 bases). Germline CDR1 MDHEN, CDR2 SYDVKM. The length of the CDR3 is 13 residues. With 8 bases removed from V and 7 bases from J, the gap between germline ends came to 15 bases. The CDR3: CASGTGLVNEQFF. CDR3 bases: TGTGCCAGCGGAACAGGGTTGGTGAATGAGCAGTTCTTC.

This clone was seen only a few times. The rearrangement links TRBV28 to TRBJ2-7; a possible D gene is TRBD2 (6 bases). Germline V CDR1 and CDR2: MDHEN, SYDVKM. The length of the CDR3 is 13 residues. V lost 7 bases and J lost 8, with 18 bases in between. CDR3 DNA sequence: TGTGCCAGCAACACAGTGGGGGGTACGAAGCAGTACGTC. Amino acid sequence: CASNTVGGTKQYV.

A single count supports this clone. CDR3 residues: CASSRRRLPSTDTQYF. For the CDR3, the DNA is TGTGCCAGCAGCCGAAGACGACTCCCTAGCACAGATACGCAGTATTTT. V and J are TRBV7-8 and TRBJ2-3, with no clear D. The germline gives CDR1 SGHVS, CDR2 FQNEAQ. V gave up 5 bases and J gave up 0 bases, with 15 bases separating them. CDR3 length: 16 amino acids.

The rearrangement uses TRBV7-2 and TRBJ2-3; TRBD2 agrees at 8 bases. Per the germline V gene, CDR1 is SGHTA and CDR2 is FQGNSA. V dropped 2 bases and J dropped 2; count of bases not matched to a gene: 12. The CDR3 is 18 amino acids. CDR3 DNA: TGTGCCAGCAGCTTATGGGCGGGGGGCCGCGCCCCCACAGATACGCAGTATTTT. Amino acid sequence: CASSLWAGGRAPTDTQYF.